The 10 T cell receptor beta chains below come from one sample, sequenced in a study of T-cell memory formation after mild COVID-19. MiXCR was run by TCRdb on the 5' RACE reads, yielding one entry per CDR3 protein. Found here are roughly 250,000 distinct CDR3 sequences, less than 20% of them singletons; the top ten hold 3.5%. The sequencing sample was made of PBMCs or a T cell subset sorted from them (not recorded which). Every receptor here comes from a man aged 18 to 30 who had mild COVID-19 (a few samples of this study predate the infection). Cell type and time point are not known.

This clonotype showed up many times. V is TRBV5-1 and J is TRBJ2-3, with 7 bases lining up with TRBD1. Germline-derived CDR1 and CDR2 are SGHRS and YFSETQ. This CDR3 has 13 amino acids. V trimming: 4 bases; J trimming: 7 bases; junction bases outside the gene matches: 6. CDR3: CASSDRTGNTQYF. Written as DNA, the CDR3 is TGCGCCAGCAGCGACCGGACAGGCAATACGCAGTATTTT.

This clonotype has more than one count but fewer than ten. CDR3 sequence: CASSPTTLNQPQHF. CDR3 coding DNA: TGTGCCAGCAGTCCCACGACACTCAATCAGCCCCAGCATTTT. The V gene is TRBV12-3 or TRBV12-4, the J gene TRBJ1-5; D ambiguous. This CDR3 is built from 14 residues. The V end lost 5 bases, the J end lost 3 bases, and 11 bases lay between the germline ends.

The chain uses TRBV11-2 and TRBJ2-1, with TRBD1 identical over 10 bases. This CDR3 contains 16 residues. Germline CDR1 reads SGHAT; CDR2 reads FQNNGV. V lost 5 bases, J lost 1 base, and 5 bases stayed unmatched. CDR3 coding DNA: TGTGCCAGCAGCACCCGGGGACAGGGGTCCTACAATGAGCAGTTCTTC. This translates into CASSTRGQGSYNEQFF.

This clonotype was picked up a small number of times. The chain links TRBV5-1 to TRBJ2-7, with 11 bases that match TRBD1. The CDR3 contains 16 residues. The V segment lost 0 bases and the J segment 6 bases; nucleotides outside the gene matches: 8. Germline V gene sequence: CDR1 SGHRS, CDR2 YFSETQ. The CDR3 reads CASSLEGQGVGREQYF. CDR3 nucleotide sequence: TGCGCCAGCAGCTTGGAGGGACAGGGGGTAGGCCGCGAGCAGTACTTC.

The J gene is TRBJ1-2, the V gene TRBV9, with unresolved D. Germline CDR1 and CDR2: SGDLS and YYNGEE. V was shortened by 0 bases and J by 4 bases, with 13 bases between the two germline ends. The CDR3 covers 15 residues. This CDR3 reads CASSVDRTPSYGYTF. CDR3 sequence (DNA): TGTGCCAGCAGCGTAGATAGGACGCCCAGCTATGGCTACACCTTC.

This clonotype showed up just a few times. This rearrangement joins TRBV29-1 to TRBJ2-5, with 7 bases fitting TRBD1. CDR1 and CDR2 from the germline V gene are SQVTM and ANQGSEA. Unmatched junction bases numbered 10, after V lost 8 bases and J lost 7 bases. The CDR3 is 12 residues long. The CDR3 protein is CSKADRVGTQYF. Written as DNA, the CDR3 is TGCAGCAAGGCAGACAGGGTAGGGACCCAGTACTTC.

The chain employs TRBV12-3 or TRBV12-4 and TRBJ1-2; D possibly corresponds to TRBD1 (6 bases). The CDR3 sequence is 18 residues long. The V end was cut by 7 bases, the J end by 4 bases, with 28 bases between. CDR3: CASTSPGTRSVGGYGYTF. The CDR3 region has the DNA TGTGCCAGCACCTCCCCAGGGACACGATCAGTTGGGGGCTATGGCTACACCTTC.

At least ten counts were recorded for this clonotype. The CDR3 region is CASSLGDSYGYTF. The CDR3, as DNA: TGTGCCAGCAGCTTAGGGGACAGCTATGGCTACACCTTC. The chain carries TRBV7-2 and TRBJ1-2; TRBD1 aligns across 7 bases. Germline CDR1 is SGHTA and CDR2 is FQGNSA. The CDR3 is 13 residues long. The junction had 0 bases not matched to a gene; V was cut back by 1 base and J by 4 bases.

The J gene is TRBJ2-7, the V gene TRBV12-3 or TRBV12-4, with 9 bases that match TRBD1. The length of the CDR3 is 15 residues. J was trimmed by 0 bases and V by 6 bases; bases with no gene match: 6. CDR3 bases: TGTGCCAGCAGCGAACAGGGGGCCCTCTCCTACGAGCAGTACTTC. Amino acid sequence: CASSEQGALSYEQYF.

This clonotype was recorded at least ten times. The chain joins TRBV20-1 to TRBJ2-5, with 9 bases fitting TRBD1. With V trimmed by 5 bases and J by 4 bases, 11 bases remained unmatched. Germline assignment: CDR1 DFQATT and CDR2 SNEGSKA (reference sequence). The CDR3 runs 15 residues. The CDR3 loop is CSAAHATGGAETQYF. CDR3 sequence (DNA): TGCAGTGCTGCCCACGCGACAGGGGGGGCAGAGACCCAGTACTTC.